This record looks at one T cell receptor (beta chain) sequence and its context. The sample belongs to a study of blood T cell repertoires in COVID-19. Across the whole study: The study drew acute and convalescent COVID-19 samples from the United States, Italy and Spain. Nucleic acid was either cDNA or gDNA, and it came from T cells, B-cell-depleted T cells, or PBMCs.

The ends lost 4 bases at V and 4 bases at J; junction bases unmatched: 6. The CDR3 contains 15 residues. Germline lookup yields CDR1 LGHNA and CDR2 YNFKEQ. In the original processing: Scientists estimated how many nucleated cells there were by amplifying reference gene primers. Generated by immunoSEQ multiplex PCR, the TCRdb table keeps only in-frame clones and is missing some. V, J and clone size derive from that table, while D and trimming were established from the DNA sequence. This table holds about 51,000 clones, approximately 90% found once. The chain is built from TRBV4-2 and TRBJ2-3, with 9 bases fitting TRBD1. The sequencing input was peripheral blood. The receptor was isolated from a man in his fifties with acute or convalescent COVID-19. Written as DNA, the CDR3 is TGTGCCAGCAGCCTTTGGACAGGGGCGGCAGATACGCAGTATTTT. As protein: CASSLWTGAADTQYF.